The 30 T cell receptor beta chains presented below share a single source sample, sequenced in a study of blood T cell repertoires in COVID-19. Assay used: immunoSEQ multiplex PCR; TCRdb lists only in-frame clones, some missing. The sample consists of approximately 190,000 clones, 88% of them appearing once. The sample comprised peripheral blood. All receptors come from a woman in her 40s who had recovered from COVID-19.

This clone was seen once. The chain uses TRBV5-4 and TRBJ2-3, with 15 bases that match TRBD2. The CDR3 sequence is 18 residues long. V lost 4 bases to trimming and J lost 1 base; unmatched junction nucleotides: 7. CDR1 and CDR2 (germline): SGHNT, YYREEE (reference sequence). CDR3 in amino acids: CASSPGLAGGLGTDTQYF. The CDR3 DNA is TGTGCCAGCAGCCCCGGACTAGCGGGAGGGCTGGGCACAGATACGCAGTATTTT. Together with reference TRBV5-4 and TRBJ2-3, the CDR3 gives the full variable domain: ETGVTQSPTHLIKTRGQQVTLRCSSQSGHNTVSWYQQALGQGPQFIFQYYREEENGRGNFPPRFSGLQFPNYSSELNVNALELDDSALYLCASSPGLAGGLGTDTQYFGPGTRLTVL.

This chain joins TRBV6-5 and TRBJ2-3, with D perhaps TRBD2 (5 bases). The CDR3 covers 15 residues. Trimming took off 6 bases at V and 3 bases at J, with 16 bases between the two ends. CDR1 MNHEY and CDR2 SVGAGI come from the germline V gene. CDR3 in amino acids: CASSPGSFRTDTQYF. CDR3 DNA sequence: TGTGCCAGCAGCCCGGGATCTTTTAGGACAGATACGCAGTATTTT.

The chain combines TRBV18 with TRBJ1-1, with D possibly matching TRBD1 (5 bases). Trimming removed 3 bases from V and 1 base from J, with 12 bases in between. This CDR3 region has 15 residues. Germline-derived CDR1 and CDR2 are KGHSH and LQKENI. CDR3 protein: CASSPQGTSNTEAFF. DNA for the CDR3: TGTGCCAGCTCACCCCAGGGCACCTCGAACACTGAAGCTTTCTTT.

The chain links TRBV19 to TRBJ1-6; TRBD1 aligns across 9 bases. Germline CDR1 LNHDA, CDR2 SQIVND (reference sequence). The CDR3 totals 12 residues. The ends lost 8 bases at V and 14 bases at J; junction bases unmatched: 7. The CDR3 region has the DNA TGTGCCAGTGGTTCCCGGGACAGGGCCCTCCACTTT. Residues: CASGSRDRALHF.

The genes are TRBV6-5 and TRBJ1-1; D not resolved. CDR3 length: 13 amino acids. Germline V gene lookup returns CDR1 MNHEY and CDR2 SVGAGI. V was pared by 2 bases and J by 3 bases, with 7 bases between. CDR3 sequence: CASSYRDYTEAFF. CDR3 in DNA: TGTGCCAGCAGTTACCGGGATTACACTGAAGCTTTCTTT.

The V call is TRBV3-1 (or the pseudogene TRBV3-2), the J call TRBJ2-2; 12 nucleotides line up with TRBD2. Germline V gene data show CDR1 as LGHDT and CDR2 as YNNKEL (reference sequence). The CDR3 contains 16 residues. V trimming: 5 bases; J trimming: 2 bases; junction bases outside the gene matches: 3. CDR3 sequence: CASSNGLAGNTGELFF. The CDR3 DNA reads as TGTGCCAGCAGCAACGGACTAGCGGGAAACACCGGGGAGCTGTTTTTT.

The rearrangement joins TRBV6-5 to TRBJ1-2; D uncertain. This CDR3 contains 13 residues. Germline V lookup: CDR1 MNHEY, CDR2 SVGAGI. V lost 5 bases, J lost 6 bases, and 13 bases lay in between. The DNA of the CDR3 is TGTGCCAGCAGTCAAACACAACGGGATGGCTACACCTTC. Translating it yields CASSQTQRDGYTF.

The chain employs TRBV6-5 and TRBJ2-4; 7 bases are a match to TRBD1. This CDR3 spans 16 amino acids. J was trimmed by 3 bases and V by 3 bases; bases with no gene match: 8. In germline, CDR1 is MNHEY, CDR2 SVGAGI. CDR3 region: CASSYNTGVGKNIQYF. DNA of the CDR3: TGTGCCAGCAGTTATAATACAGGGGTAGGCAAAAACATTCAGTACTTC.

This rearrangement joins TRBV19 to TRBJ2-3; possible D gene TRBD1, 5 bases. This CDR3 contains 15 residues. Germline loops: CDR1 LNHDA, CDR2 SQIVND (reference sequence). V lost 2 bases, J lost 0 bases, and 9 bases lay in between. The CDR3 region has the DNA TGTGCCAGTAGTATATACAGGTCTAGCACAGATACGCAGTATTTT. It translates to CASSIYRSSTDTQYF.

The DNA for the CDR3 is TGTGCCAGCAGCGTAGTCGGGACAGCTCAAGAGACCCAGTACTTC. This translates into CASSVVGTAQETQYF. The chain recombines TRBV9 with TRBJ2-5; 7 nucleotides agree with TRBD1. V lost 0 bases and J lost 2; bases outside the gene matches: 4. Germline V gene sequence: CDR1 SGDLS, CDR2 YYNGEE. CDR3 length: 15 residues.

The V and J genes are TRBV6-5 and TRBJ2-2; TRBD2 matches at 7 bases. This CDR3 has 15 amino acids. V was clipped by 6 bases and J by 4 bases; unmatched bases: 8. From germline, CDR1 is MNHEY and CDR2 SVGAGI. Here the CDR3 reads CASSPGLIGTGELFF. The CDR3, as DNA: TGTGCCAGCAGCCCGGGACTAATCGGCACCGGGGAGCTGTTTTTT.

This clone was detected a few times. This rearrangement joins TRBV7-3 to TRBJ2-3; a weak D match, TRBD2 (6 bases). The CDR3 has 15 residues. V dropped 3 bases and J dropped 0 bases, with 10 bases sitting between them. Germline CDR1 SGHTA, CDR2 FQGTGA. Here the CDR3 reads CASSLGGPSTDTQYF. DNA of the CDR3: TGTGCCAGCAGCTTGGGGGGTCCAAGCACAGATACGCAGTATTTT. The variable domain in full, with the rest retrieved from reference TRBV7-3 and TRBJ2-3, is GAGVSQTPSNKVTEKGKYVELRCDPISGHTALYWYRQSLGQGPEFLIYFQGTGAADDSGLPNDRFFAVRPEGSVSTLKIQRTERGDSAVYLCASSLGGPSTDTQYFGPGTRLTVL.

This sequence joins TRBV6-5 and TRBJ2-1, with TRBD1 matching 8 bases. The length of the CDR3 is 14 residues. Germline lookup yields CDR1 MNHEY and CDR2 SVGAGI. The ends lost 6 bases at V and 6 bases at J; junction bases unmatched: 7. The CDR3 spells CASSRDRFVNEQFF. The DNA for the CDR3 is TGTGCCAGCAGCCGGGACAGGTTCGTCAATGAGCAGTTCTTC.

The rearrangement uses TRBV4-3 and TRBJ1-5; no firm D call. Between the trimmed V and J ends, which lost 0 bases and 0 bases, there was a span of 9 bases. CDR1 is LGHNA and CDR2 is YSLEER in the germline V gene. The CDR3 runs 16 residues. CDR3 loop: CASSQDEGYSNQPQHF. CDR3 DNA sequence: TGCGCCAGCAGCCAAGATGAGGGTTATAGCAATCAGCCCCAGCATTTT.

V and J are TRBV28 and TRBJ2-7; TRBD2 matches at 8 bases. CDR1 and CDR2 (germline): MDHEN, SYDVKM. The CDR3 spans 13 residues. V dropped 6 bases and J dropped 4; count of bases not matched to a gene: 5. CDR3 DNA sequence: TGTGCCAGCAGGTTAGCGGGGCTATACGAGCAGTACTTC. Its translation is CASRLAGLYEQYF.

The count of this clone is one. The chain couples TRBV19 to TRBJ1-1; D not certain. This CDR3 has 14 residues. V lost 0 bases, J lost 0 bases, and 5 bases lay in between. From germline, CDR1 is LNHDA and CDR2 SQIVND (reference sequence). CDR3 loop: CASSIDRVNTEAFF. As DNA, the CDR3 is TGTGCCAGTAGTATAGATCGGGTGAACACTGAAGCTTTCTTT.

The chain couples TRBV5-1 to TRBJ2-3, with D possibly TRBD2 on 6 matching bases. Germline assignment: CDR1 SGHRS and CDR2 YFSETQ. CDR3 size: 17 residues. Trimming took off 0 bases at V and 4 bases at J, with 18 bases between the two ends. CDR3 sequence (DNA): TGCGCCAGCAGCTTGGCCGGGACTCAGACGTTAGCAGATACGCAGTATTTT. Amino acids: CASSLAGTQTLADTQYF.

The chain joins TRBV2 to TRBJ1-2; 9 positions match TRBD1. Looked up from germline, CDR1 is SNHLY and CDR2 is FYNNEI. V gave up 3 bases and J gave up 4 bases; unmatched junction bases: 6. This CDR3 has 15 amino acids. CDR3 bases: TGTGCCAGCAGTGAGGGACAGGGAGGGATCTATGGCTACACCTTC. It encodes CASSEGQGGIYGYTF.

The V call is TRBV5-1, the J call TRBJ2-3; perhaps TRBD2 as D (5 bases). The CDR3 loop spans 14 amino acids. Between the trimmed V and J ends, which lost 4 bases and 5 bases, there was a span of 14 bases. CDR1 is SGHRS, CDR2 YFSETQ, per germline. This chain's CDR3 is CASSRAVGEDTQYF. The CDR3 region has the DNA TGCGCCAGCAGCCGGGCTGTCGGGGAAGATACGCAGTATTTT.

J is TRBJ2-5 and V is TRBV11-2; D remains ambiguous. The CDR3 runs 14 residues. Germline V gene lookup returns CDR1 SGHAT and CDR2 FQNNGV. V lost 1 base, J lost 5 bases, and 11 bases lay in between. In DNA, the CDR3 is TGTGCCAGCAGCTTAGGCAGGTTTAGGGAGACCCAGTACTTC. It specifies CASSLGRFRETQYF.

The V call is TRBV25-1, the J call TRBJ1-2; perhaps TRBD1 as D (6 bases). This CDR3 region has 13 residues. V lost 5 bases, J lost 7 bases, and 14 bases lay in between. Germline assignment: CDR1 MGHDK and CDR2 SYGVNS. The CDR3 nucleotides read TGTGCCAGCAGTCAACCCCGAGGGGGTGGCTACACCTTC. It translates to CASSQPRGGGYTF.

This chain uses TRBV18 with TRBJ2-7, with 10 bases aligning to TRBD1. Germline V gene sequence: CDR1 KGHSH, CDR2 LQKENI. V was clipped by 2 bases and J by 1 base; unmatched bases: 8. This CDR3 is built from 17 residues. The DNA for the CDR3 is TGTGCCAGCTCACCAATTGTTAGGACAGGGGGGTCCTACGAGCAGTACTTC. Protein sequence: CASSPIVRTGGSYEQYF.

This clone was seen a few times. V and J are TRBV18 and TRBJ2-5; 7 bases line up with TRBD1. The ends lost 5 bases at V and 1 base at J; junction bases unmatched: 4. There are 14 residues in the CDR3. CDR1 and CDR2 (germline): KGHSH, LQKENI. CDR3: CASSIDRAQETQYF. The CDR3 DNA follows: TGTGCCAGCTCAATCGACAGGGCCCAAGAGACCCAGTACTTC.

The CDR3 DNA follows: TGTGCCACCGGACAGTCCAACTATGGCTACACCTTC. This codes for CATGQSNYGYTF. The chain recombines TRBV6-5 with TRBJ1-2, with a weak D call TRBD1 (6 bases). Germline V gene data show CDR1 as MNHEY and CDR2 as SVGAGI. This CDR3 region has 12 residues. Trimming left V 10 bases short and J 2 bases short, with 11 bases between.

The chain joins TRBV28 to TRBJ2-7, with 11 positions matching TRBD2. Germline loops: CDR1 MDHEN, CDR2 SYDVKM. J lost 2 bases, V lost 5 bases, and 8 bases had no gene match. The CDR3 runs 16 residues. The CDR3 protein is CASSGSTSGEPYEQYF. CDR3 nucleotide sequence: TGTGCCAGCAGTGGGTCGACTAGCGGGGAACCCTACGAGCAGTACTTC.

V is TRBV10-3 and J is TRBJ2-2; 9 nucleotides align to TRBD1. CDR1 is ENHRY, CDR2 SYGVKD, per germline. There are 16 residues in the CDR3. V trimming: 4 bases; J trimming: 1 base; junction bases outside the gene matches: 4. The CDR3 loop reads CAISARTGVNTGELFF. CDR3 bases: TGTGCCATCAGTGCAAGGACAGGGGTGAACACCGGGGAGCTGTTTTTT.

The rearrangement uses TRBV24-1 and TRBJ2-1; the match to TRBD1 covers 9 bases. J lost 4 bases, V lost 3 bases, and 9 bases had no gene match. Germline CDR1 and CDR2: KGHDR and SFDVKD. The CDR3 spans 17 residues. This CDR3 is CATSDGTGGQRYNEQFF. The CDR3 DNA is TGTGCCACCAGTGATGGTACAGGGGGCCAACGGTACAATGAGCAGTTCTTC.

In its sample, this clone was seen once. The chain carries TRBV19 and TRBJ2-7; the match to TRBD1 covers 7 bases. The germline V gene encodes CDR1 LNHDA and CDR2 SQIVND (reference sequence). The CDR3 has 13 amino acids. The ends lost 5 bases at V and 4 bases at J; junction bases unmatched: 5. Here the CDR3 DNA reads TGTGCCAGTAGTGCAGGACAGGCGTACGAGCAGTACTTC. Its protein is CASSAGQAYEQYF.

The chain is built from TRBV27 and TRBJ2-3, with TRBD1 as a possible D gene (5 bases). CDR1 and CDR2 (germline): MNHEY, SMNVEV (reference sequence). Trimming shortened V by 2 bases and J by 5 bases, and 11 bases separated the two germline ends. The CDR3 consists of 14 residues. CDR3 region: CASSLTAGRDTQYF. For the CDR3, the DNA is TGTGCCAGCAGTTTAACGGCAGGGCGAGATACGCAGTATTTT.

The gene calls are TRBV3-1 (or the pseudogene TRBV3-2) and TRBJ1-6; 8 nucleotides line up with TRBD1. V shed 4 bases and J 0 bases; nucleotides not matched to a gene: 11. There are 19 residues in the CDR3. The germline gives CDR1 LGHDT, CDR2 YNNKEL (reference sequence). In DNA form, the CDR3 reads TGTGCCAGCAGCCCGGAACTTACAGGGGGGAGCTCCTATAATTCACCCCTCCACTTT. Protein: CASSPELTGGSSYNSPLHF.